These 5 T cell receptor beta chains share one sample of origin, sequenced in a study of radiotherapy plus CTLA-4 blockade in lung cancer. The table came from immunoSEQ multiplex PCR; TCRdb's copy has only in-frame clones and leaves some out. The sample includes around 110,000 clones, over 80% of them seen just once. The material was peripheral blood, obtained from a patient treated with radiotherapy plus ipilimumab. The receptors shown here come from a human donor with non-small cell lung cancer that progressed on radiotherapy plus ipilimumab.

The rearrangement joins TRBV5-1 to TRBJ1-4; TRBD1 might be the D (5 bases). Trimming left V 3 bases short and J 4 bases short, with 19 bases between. CDR1 SGHRS and CDR2 YFSETQ come from the germline V gene. The CDR3 is 17 residues long. DNA of the CDR3: TGCGCCAGCAGCTGGGGACTCCCGGGAGGGAGTAATGAAAAACTGTTTTTT. Amino acids: CASSWGLPGGSNEKLFF.

The sample holds one count of this clone. A junction end diverges from the germline sequence, so it may reflect a read error. The V and J genes are TRBV7-7 and TRBJ2-1; no firm D call. The CDR3 is made up of 14 amino acids. The germline CDR1 and CDR2 sequences are SSHAT and FNYEAQ (reference sequence). The CDR3 region has the DNA TGTGCTAGCAGCTTAGCCGGCAGCCACAATGAGCAGTTCTTC. Translating gives CASSLAGSHNEQFF.

CDR3 protein: CASSMTPNYGYTF. The CDR3 region has the DNA TGTGCCAGCAGTATGACACCTAACTATGGCTACACCTTC. The chain has TRBV6-6 and TRBJ1-2; D is unclear. The V gene's germline CDR1 is MNHNY and CDR2 SVGAGI (reference sequence). Trimming stripped 5 bases from V and 0 bases from J, with 7 bases between. CDR3 length equals 13 residues.

This clone was recorded only once. J is TRBJ2-7 and V is TRBV5-8; TRBD2 aligns across 9 bases. Germline lookup yields CDR1 SGHTS and CDR2 YDEGEE. The CDR3 runs to 15 residues. V was clipped by 5 bases and J by 0 bases; unmatched bases: 6. This chain's CDR3 is CASRESGRISYEQYF. The DNA for the CDR3 is TGTGCCAGCAGGGAGAGCGGGAGGATCTCCTACGAGCAGTACTTC.

This sequence joins TRBV2 and TRBJ2-3; D gene uncertain. V was shortened by 1 base and J by 0 bases, with 2 bases between the two germline ends. Per the germline V gene, CDR1 is SNHLY and CDR2 is FYNNEI. The CDR3 is 13 amino acids. The CDR3 here is CASSEVSTDTQYF. CDR3 coding DNA: TGTGCCAGCAGTGAAGTTAGCACAGATACGCAGTATTTT.